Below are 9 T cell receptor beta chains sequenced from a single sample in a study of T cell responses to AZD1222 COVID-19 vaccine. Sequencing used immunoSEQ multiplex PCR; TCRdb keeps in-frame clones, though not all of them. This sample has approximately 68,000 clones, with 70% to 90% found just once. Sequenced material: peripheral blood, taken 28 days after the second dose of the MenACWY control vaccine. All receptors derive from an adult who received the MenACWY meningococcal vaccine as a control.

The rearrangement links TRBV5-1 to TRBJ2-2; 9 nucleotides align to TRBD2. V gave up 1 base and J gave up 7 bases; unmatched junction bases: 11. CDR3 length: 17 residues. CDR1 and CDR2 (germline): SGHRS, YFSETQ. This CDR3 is CASSLIRLAGESGELFF. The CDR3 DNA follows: TGCGCCAGCAGCTTGATACGGTTAGCGGGAGAGAGCGGGGAGCTGTTTTTT.

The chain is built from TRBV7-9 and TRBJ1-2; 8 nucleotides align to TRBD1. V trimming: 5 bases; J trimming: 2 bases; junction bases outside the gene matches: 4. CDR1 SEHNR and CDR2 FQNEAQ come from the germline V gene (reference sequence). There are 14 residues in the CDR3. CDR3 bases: TGTGCCAGCAGCATGACAGGGGAAAACTATGGCTACACCTTC. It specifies CASSMTGENYGYTF.

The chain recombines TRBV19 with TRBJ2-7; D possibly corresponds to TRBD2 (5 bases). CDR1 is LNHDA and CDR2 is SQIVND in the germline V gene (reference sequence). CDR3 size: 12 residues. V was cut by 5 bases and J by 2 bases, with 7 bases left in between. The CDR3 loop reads CASSPGAYEQYF. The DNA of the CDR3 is TGTGCCAGTAGTCCCGGGGCCTACGAGCAGTACTTC.

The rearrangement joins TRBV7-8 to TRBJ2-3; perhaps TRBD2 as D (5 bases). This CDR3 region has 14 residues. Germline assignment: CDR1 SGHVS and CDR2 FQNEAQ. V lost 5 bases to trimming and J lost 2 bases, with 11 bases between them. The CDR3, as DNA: TGTGCCAGCAGCCCAAAGCGGATCACAGATACGCAGTATTTT. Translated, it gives CASSPKRITDTQYF. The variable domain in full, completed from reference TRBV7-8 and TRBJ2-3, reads GAGVSQSPRYKVAKRGQDVALRCDPISGHVSLFWYQQALGQGPEFLTYFQNEAQLDKSGLPSDRFFAERPEGSVSTLKIQRTQQEDSAVYLCASSPKRITDTQYFGPGTRLTVL.

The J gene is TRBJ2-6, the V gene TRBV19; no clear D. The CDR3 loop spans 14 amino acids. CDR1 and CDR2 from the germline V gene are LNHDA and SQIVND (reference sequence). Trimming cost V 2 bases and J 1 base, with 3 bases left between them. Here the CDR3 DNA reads TGTGCCAGTAGTATACAGTCTGGGGCCAACGTCCTGACTTTC. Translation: CASSIQSGANVLTF.

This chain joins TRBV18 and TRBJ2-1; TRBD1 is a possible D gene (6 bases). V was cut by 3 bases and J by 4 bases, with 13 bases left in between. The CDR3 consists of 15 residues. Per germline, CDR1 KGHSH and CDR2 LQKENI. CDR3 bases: TGTGCCAGCTCACCTATGGCAGGGGAATACAATGAGCAGTTCTTC. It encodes CASSPMAGEYNEQFF.

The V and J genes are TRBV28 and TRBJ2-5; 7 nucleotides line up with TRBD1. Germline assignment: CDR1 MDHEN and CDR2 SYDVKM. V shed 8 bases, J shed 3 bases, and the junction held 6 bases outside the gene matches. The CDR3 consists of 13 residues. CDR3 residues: CASRNTGEETQYF. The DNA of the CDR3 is TGTGCCAGCCGTAATACAGGGGAAGAGACCCAGTACTTC.

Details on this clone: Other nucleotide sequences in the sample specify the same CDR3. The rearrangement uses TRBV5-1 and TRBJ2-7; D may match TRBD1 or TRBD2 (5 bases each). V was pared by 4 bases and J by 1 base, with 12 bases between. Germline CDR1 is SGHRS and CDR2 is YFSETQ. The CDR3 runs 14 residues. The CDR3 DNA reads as TGCGCCAGCAGCGTGGGGACGGTATCCTACGAGCAGTACTTC. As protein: CASSVGTVSYEQYF.

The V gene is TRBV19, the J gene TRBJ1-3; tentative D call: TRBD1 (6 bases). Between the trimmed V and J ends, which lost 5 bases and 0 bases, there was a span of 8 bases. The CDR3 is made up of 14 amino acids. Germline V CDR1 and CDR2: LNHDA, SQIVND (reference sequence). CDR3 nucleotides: TGTGCCAGTAGTCGGGGGCTCTCTGGAAACACCATATATTTT. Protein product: CASSRGLSGNTIYF.